These 7 T cell receptor beta chains share one sample of origin, sequenced in a study of type 1 and type 2 diabetes patients. PCR was run on genomic DNA. Multiplex PCR with 30 forward and 13 reverse primers amplified the TCR beta CDR3. MiXCR, run by TCRdb on the multiplex PCR reads, gives a single entry per CDR3 protein. The table lists fewer than 300,000 distinct CDR3 sequences, around 47% of them singletons, with approximately 15% in the top ten. Input material: peripheral blood mononuclear cells (PBMCs). Receptors were obtained from a young man with type 2 diabetes.

CDR3 DNA sequence: TGCAGTGCTAGAGATCTTCGGGGCGACCTTCTTGAGCAGTACTTC. The encoded protein is CSARDLRGDLLEQYF. The chain has TRBV20-1 and TRBJ2-7, with D possibly being TRBD1 or TRBD2 (5 bases each). Trimming took 0 bases from V and 7 from J, leaving 19 bases between them. This CDR3 is built from 15 residues. The germline CDR1 and CDR2 sequences are DFQATT and SNEGSKA (reference sequence).

The gene calls are TRBV9 and TRBJ1-1, with TRBD1 as a possible D gene (5 bases). CDR1 SGDLS and CDR2 YYNGEE come from the germline V gene. The CDR3 spans 13 residues. Trimming left V 0 bases short and J 4 bases short, with 7 bases between. For the CDR3, the DNA is TGTGCCAGCAGCGTAGATGGGGGCACTGAAGCTTTCTTT. Amino acid sequence: CASSVDGGTEAFF.

This clonotype has a count of ten or more. The chain recombines TRBV7-2 with TRBJ1-6; TRBD1 aligns across 10 bases. V lost 1 base, J lost 8 bases, and 5 bases stayed unmatched. Germline V lookup: CDR1 SGHTA, CDR2 FQGNSA. There are 16 residues in the CDR3. The CDR3 DNA sequence: TGTGCCAGCAGCTTAGGGGGGACAGGGGAATATTCACCCCTCCACTTT. Its translation is CASSLGGTGEYSPLHF.

The chain combines TRBV5-1 with TRBJ1-1, with no clear D. Germline loops: CDR1 SGHRS, CDR2 YFSETQ. The ends were cut back, 4 bases at V and 1 base at J, with 17 bases in the middle. There are 16 residues in the CDR3. Here the CDR3 reads CASSPGSWGTNTEAFF. CDR3 sequence (DNA): TGCGCCAGCAGCCCCGGGTCATGGGGAACGAACACTGAAGCTTTCTTT. The whole variable domain, filled in from reference TRBV5-1 and TRBJ1-1, reads KAGVTQTPRYLIKTRGQQVTLSCSPISGHRSVSWYQQTPGQGLQFLFEYFSETQRNKGNFPGRFSGRQFSNSRSEMNVSTLELGDSALYLCASSPGSWGTNTEAFFGQGTRLTVV.

The J gene is TRBJ2-2, the V gene TRBV9; D might be TRBD2 (6 bases). In germline, CDR1 is SGDLS, CDR2 YYNGEE. This CDR3 has 15 residues. V lost 5 bases, J lost 4 bases, and 15 bases lay in between. Here the CDR3 DNA reads TGTGCCAGCAGTCCGCGGGACGGGGGCACCGGGGAGCTGTTTTTT. Translated: CASSPRDGGTGELFF.

This clonotype has more than one count but fewer than ten. The chain is built from TRBV7-2 and TRBJ1-2; 7 nucleotides agree with TRBD1. CDR1 and CDR2 (germline): SGHTA, FQGNSA. V lost 0 bases, J lost 4 bases, and 5 bases stayed unmatched. The CDR3 is made up of 15 amino acids. The CDR3 protein is CASSLAGQPFYGYTF. The CDR3 DNA sequence: TGTGCCAGCAGCTTAGCGGGACAGCCCTTCTATGGCTACACCTTC.

The J gene is TRBJ2-7, the V gene TRBV20-1; D gene uncertain. CDR3 length equals 15 residues. The germline gives CDR1 DFQATT, CDR2 SNEGSKA (reference sequence). Trimming pared 0 bases from V and 2 bases from J, leaving 14 bases between. The CDR3, as DNA: TGCAGTGCTAGAGATTCGGCAGCACCGACCTACGAGCAGTACTTC. It codes for CSARDSAAPTYEQYF.